These 21 T cell receptor beta chains came from one sample sequenced in a study of molecular identifiers for immune sequencing clone quantification. TCRdb re-called the PCR reads through MiXCR, storing one row per CDR3 protein. The sample shows about 500,000 distinct CDR3 sequences, about 22% of them seen only once. Input material: naive CD8+ T cells from blood, with Jurkat cell RNA spiked in. The subset here: FACS-sorted CD8+CD4-CCR7+CD45RA+ naive T cells. The origin of the receptors is a human donor in good health. Some libraries in this study had Jurkat cell RNA spiked in.

On this clonotype: Its ends do not fully match the called genes, so a read error is possible. CDR3 amino acids: CASSVETGGADYAYTF. The CDR3 DNA sequence: TGTGCCAGCAGCGTAGAGACAGGGGGCGCTGACTATGCCTACACCTTC. This rearrangement joins TRBV9 to TRBJ1-2; TRBD1 aligns across 10 bases. There are 16 residues in the CDR3. Germline V gene sequence: CDR1 SGDLS, CDR2 YYNGEE.

The chain joins TRBV20-1 to TRBJ2-5; D is perhaps TRBD1 or TRBD2 (5 bases each). The CDR3 is 15 residues long. Germline loops: CDR1 DFQATT, CDR2 SNEGSKA (reference sequence). V dropped 5 bases and J dropped 5 bases, with 21 bases sitting between them. In nucleotides, the CDR3 is TGCAGTGCTGGGAAGGACTTTCCGGGACGGGAGACCCAGTACTTC. Translation: CSAGKDFPGRETQYF.

This clonotype occurred many times. J is TRBJ1-1 and V is TRBV6-6, with 7 positions matching TRBD1. From germline, CDR1 is MNHNY and CDR2 SVGAGI (reference sequence). V was pared by 5 bases and J by 1 base, with 7 bases of the junction left unmatched. CDR3 size: 15 residues. In DNA, the CDR3 is TGTGCCAGCAGTACCCGCGACAGGGCGAACACTGAAGCTTTCTTT. This gives the protein CASSTRDRANTEAFF.

As for this clonotype: This may be a read error: a much more frequent sequence differs by one nucleotide. The chain links TRBV4-3 to TRBJ2-7, with D uncertain. Looked up from germline, CDR1 is LGHNA and CDR2 is YSLEER. The CDR3 runs to 16 residues. This CDR3 is CVSSQDSGYPSYEQYF. Here the CDR3 DNA reads TGCGTCAGCAGCCAAGATTCAGGATACCCCTCCTACGAGCAGTACTTC.

This clonotype was recorded a few times. The gene calls are TRBV6-2 or TRBV6-3 and TRBJ2-1; the match to TRBD1 covers 7 bases. The CDR3 length is 15 residues. CDR1 MNHEY and CDR2 SVGEGT come from the germline V gene. The V and J ends lost 7 bases and 2 bases, in that order; junction bases with no gene match: 8. This CDR3 reads CASNARQGPYNEQFF. The CDR3 nucleotides are TGTGCCAGCAACGCCCGACAGGGTCCCTACAATGAGCAGTTCTTC.

This clonotype has a handful of counts. The rearrangement links TRBV9 to TRBJ1-1, with TRBD1 matching over 11 bases. The CDR3 covers 14 residues. Germline V gene sequence: CDR1 SGDLS, CDR2 YYNGEE. V shed 4 bases, J shed 10 bases, and the junction held 9 bases outside the gene matches. CDR3 sequence reads: CASSPDGGQGGAFF. CDR3 coding DNA: TGTGCCAGCAGCCCCGACGGGGGACAGGGGGGAGCTTTCTTT.

This clonotype appeared many times. This chain links TRBV30 with TRBJ2-3; 9 bases match TRBD1. The CDR3 loop spans 14 amino acids. From germline, CDR1 is GTSNPN and CDR2 SVGIG (reference sequence). V lost 0 bases, J lost 8 bases, and 6 bases stayed unmatched. The CDR3 protein is CAWSVGQGHSTQYF. The CDR3, as DNA: TGTGCCTGGAGTGTGGGACAGGGTCATAGTACGCAGTATTTT.

The chain is built from TRBV20-1 and TRBJ1-5, with unresolved D. The CDR3 contains 14 residues. Deletions cut 4 bases from V and 3 bases from J, with 13 bases between. Germline CDR1 DFQATT, CDR2 SNEGSKA (reference sequence). The CDR3 coding sequence is TGCAGTGCTACGACCGACGCGGTCAATCAGCCCCAGCATTTT. It is translated as CSATTDAVNQPQHF.

This clonotype was observed a handful of times. The chain couples TRBV24-1 to TRBJ2-2, with D possibly matching TRBD1 (5 bases). There are 17 residues in the CDR3. The germline V and J ends were trimmed by 2 bases and 0 bases, with 12 bases remaining between them. Germline-derived CDR1 and CDR2 are KGHDR and SFDVKD. The CDR3 loop reads CATSDSPPTANTGELFF. As DNA, the CDR3 is TGTGCCACCAGTGATTCCCCACCGACAGCGAACACCGGGGAGCTGTTTTTT.

The V gene is TRBV4-3, the J gene TRBJ2-1, with 11 bases aligning to TRBD2. With 4 bases clipped from V and 5 bases from J, the junction kept 7 bases outside the gene matches. The CDR3 length is 16 residues. Germline lookup yields CDR1 LGHNA and CDR2 YSLEER. This chain's CDR3 is CASSPPTSGVDNEQFF. The CDR3 DNA is TGCGCCAGCAGCCCCCCGACTAGCGGGGTCGACAATGAGCAGTTCTTC.

As for this clonotype: The CDR3 carries no conserved terminal phenylalanine or tryptophan, so it likely arises from a read error. V usage is TRBV9 and J usage is TRBJ2-4; no clear D. V lost 0 bases and J 9 bases, leaving 10 bases between the germline ends. The length of the CDR3 is 13 residues. Germline CDR1 is SGDLS and CDR2 is YYNGEE. CDR3 bases: TGTGCCAGCAGCGTAGACCTTCTCCCCATTCAGTACCTC. As protein: CASSVDLLPIQYL.

The chain employs TRBV27 and TRBJ1-5, with D unresolved. V was pared by 5 bases and J by 7 bases, with 15 bases between. CDR1 and CDR2 (germline): MNHEY, SMNVEV (reference sequence). CDR3 length equals 14 residues. The CDR3 nucleotides are TGTGCCAGCAGTCCCTCGTGGCCGAACCAGCCCCAGCATTTT. As protein: CASSPSWPNQPQHF.

This clonotype was counted a few times. The V call is TRBV4-2, the J call TRBJ1-5; D is undetermined. This CDR3 spans 14 amino acids. The germline V and J ends were trimmed by 3 bases and 5 bases, with 11 bases remaining between them. Germline CDR1 LGHNA, CDR2 YNFKEQ. CDR3 sequence: CASSQYTRDQPQHF. The CDR3 nucleotides read TGTGCCAGCAGCCAGTACACCCGCGATCAGCCCCAGCATTTT.

This clonotype was picked up many times. The chain uses TRBV7-9 and TRBJ2-7; 8 bases map to TRBD1. J gave up 2 bases and V 5 bases, and 8 bases lay outside the gene matches. The CDR3 is 15 amino acids. The germline V gene encodes CDR1 SEHNR and CDR2 FQNEAQ (reference sequence). CDR3 sequence (DNA): TGTGCCAGCAGCCTATTCGGGACAGGCCCCTACGAGCAGTACTTC. Its translation is CASSLFGTGPYEQYF.

In this sample, this clonotype turned up many times. The CDR3 DNA sequence: TGCGCCAGCAGCCAACGTCTGACGGGCTCTGGAAACACCATATATTTT. Encoded protein: CASSQRLTGSGNTIYF. The chain joins TRBV4-3 to TRBJ1-3; D gene uncertain. Between the trimmed V and J ends, which lost 2 bases and 0 bases, there was a span of 11 bases. Germline CDR1 reads LGHNA; CDR2 reads YSLEER. This CDR3 has 16 amino acids.

This clonotype was counted a few times. The chain is built from TRBV5-8 and TRBJ2-5, with a weak D call TRBD2 (5 bases). From germline, CDR1 is SGHTS and CDR2 YDEGEE. With 3 bases removed from V and 4 bases from J, the gap between germline ends came to 13 bases. This CDR3 has 14 amino acids. The CDR3 protein is CASSWAGKRETQYF. The CDR3, as DNA: TGTGCCAGCAGCTGGGCGGGCAAGCGAGAGACCCAGTACTTC.

This clonotype came up a few times. This chain connects TRBV2 to TRBJ2-7, with 10 bases fitting TRBD2. The CDR3 covers 16 residues. Germline V CDR1 and CDR2: SNHLY, FYNNEI. The junction had 13 bases not matched to a gene; V was cut back by 4 bases and J by 7 bases. Written as DNA, the CDR3 is TGTGCCAGCAGTGCGTTCCCCTTAGCGGGAGGATGGGAGCAGTACTTC. Encoded protein: CASSAFPLAGGWEQYF.

This clonotype was seen repeatedly, ten times or more. V gene TRBV5-1 combines with J gene TRBJ2-3, with unresolved D. The CDR3 length is 15 residues. Trimming shortened V by 0 bases and J by 0 bases, and 8 bases separated the two germline ends. Germline V gene data show CDR1 as SGHRS and CDR2 as YFSETQ. The chain's CDR3 is CASSLVGHSTDTQYF. The CDR3 region has the DNA TGCGCCAGCAGCTTGGTAGGCCATAGCACAGATACGCAGTATTTT. Full variable domain (rest looked up from reference TRBV5-1 and TRBJ2-3): KAGVTQTPRYLIKTRGQQVTLSCSPISGHRSVSWYQQTPGQGLQFLFEYFSETQRNKGNFPGRFSGRQFSNSRSEMNVSTLELGDSALYLCASSLVGHSTDTQYFGPGTRLTVL.

This clonotype has at least ten counts. V and J are TRBV5-8 and TRBJ1-1; 8 nucleotides match TRBD1. The CDR3 contains 15 residues. With V trimmed by 4 bases and J by 5 bases, 10 bases remained unmatched. Germline-derived CDR1 and CDR2 are SGHTS and YDEGEE. Here the CDR3 DNA reads TGTGCCAGCAGCCGAGGACAGGGTTGGGAAACTGAAGCTTTCTTT. Protein product: CASSRGQGWETEAFF.

The chain carries TRBV6-1 and TRBJ2-7; D remains ambiguous. Trimming pared 1 base from V and 3 bases from J, leaving 13 bases between. CDR1 is MNHNS, CDR2 SASEGT, per germline. This CDR3 region has 15 residues. The CDR3 here is CASSEGVTPDYEQYF. The CDR3 nucleotides read TGTGCCAGCAGTGAAGGGGTCACACCGGACTACGAGCAGTACTTC.

The DNA for the CDR3 is TGTGCCAGTACTCCCACAGGGAATCAGCCCCAGCATTTT. Its protein is CASTPTGNQPQHF. The chain uses TRBV19 and TRBJ1-5; a possible D gene is TRBD1 (6 bases). CDR3 length equals 13 residues. The germline V gene encodes CDR1 LNHDA and CDR2 SQIVND (reference sequence). Trimming removed 7 bases at V and 4 bases at J, with 11 bases between.